This T cell receptor beta chain appears in the sequencing data of a study of memory CD4+ T cells and cytomegalovirus serostatus. Across the whole study: This sample comes from healthy Belgian adults, fewer than ten CMV seropositive, approximately 22 seronegative.

Data came from immunoSEQ multiplex PCR; TCRdb stores just in-frame clones and leaves some out. The data show about 41,000 clones, 75% to 85% seen once. CDR1 SGDLS and CDR2 YYNGEE come from the germline V gene. The V and J ends lost 0 bases and 0 bases respectively, with 3 bases between them. This CDR3 comprises 13 residues. The sort gate was single viable CD3+CD4+CD8-CD45RO+ cells for memory CD4+ T cells. Positive selection with CD4 microbeads enriched total CD4+ T cells. This clone was recorded a few times. This chain links TRBV9 with TRBJ1-1; D call uncertain. What was sequenced was memory CD4+ T cells from blood. This clonotype was obtained from an adult in good health and CMV-seronegative. In DNA, the CDR3 is TGTGCCAGCAGCGTAGAGGTGAACACTGAAGCTTTCTTT. Its protein product is CASSVEVNTEAFF.